Listed below are T cell receptor beta chains from one sample, sequenced in a study of blood T cell repertoires in COVID-19. Assay used: immunoSEQ multiplex PCR; TCRdb lists only in-frame clones, some missing. This sample has some 500,000 clones, with approximately 90% found just once. Sequencing input: PBMCs or T cells enriched from blood (not recorded which). The source is a woman aged 35 to 49 who had recovered from COVID-19. CDR3s include the opening cysteine and the closing phenylalanine or tryptophan. The order of the fields is CDR3 protein, CDR3 DNA, clone size, J gene, D gene, V gene. The D gene is left open where the match is weak. For some rows the clone size is stated as once, few or many, or as a class when expanded; others skip it.

cdr3_aa: CSVGAGDNYGYTF
cdr3_nt: TGCAGCGTCGGCGCAGGGGATAACTATGGCTACACCTTC
clone_size: NA
j_call: TRBJ1-2
d_call: NA
v_call: TRBV29-1

cdr3_aa: CASSTRLVAITDTQYF
cdr3_nt: TGTGCCAGTAGTACCCGACTAGTTGCCATCACAGATACGCAGTATTTT
clone_size: NA
j_call: TRBJ2-3
d_call: NA
v_call: TRBV19

cdr3_aa: CASGGGREFNEQFF
cdr3_nt: TGTGCCAGCGGGGGCGGGAGGGAGTTCAATGAGCAGTTCTTC
clone_size: NA
j_call: TRBJ2-1
d_call: TRBD2
v_call: TRBV9

cdr3_aa: CASSSLLGAPTEQFF
cdr3_nt: TGTGCCAGCAGCTCCCTGTTGGGAGCCCCAACAGAGCAGTTCTTC
clone_size: once
j_call: TRBJ2-1
d_call: NA
v_call: TRBV11-3

cdr3_aa: CASILRVDSPLHF
cdr3_nt: TGTGCCAGCATATTGAGGGTAGATTCACCCCTCCACTTT
clone_size: NA
j_call: TRBJ1-6
d_call: NA
v_call: TRBV28

cdr3_aa: CASSLDTGVNEKLFF
cdr3_nt: TGCGCCAGCAGCTTGGATACAGGGGTGAATGAAAAACTGTTTTTT
clone_size: NA
j_call: TRBJ1-4
d_call: TRBD1
v_call: TRBV5-1

cdr3_aa: CASSGQGRGAFF
cdr3_nt: TGTGCCTCCTCCGGACAGGGCCGAGGAGCTTTCTTT
clone_size: NA
j_call: TRBJ1-1
d_call: TRBD1
v_call: TRBV6-5

cdr3_aa: CATRGAGSSYNEQFF
cdr3_nt: TGCGCCACCCGGGGGGCAGGGAGCTCCTACAATGAGCAGTTCTTC
clone_size: NA
j_call: TRBJ2-1
d_call: NA
v_call: TRBV10-2

cdr3_aa: CASSPILRDRGLHTEAFF
cdr3_nt: TGTGCCAGCTCACCAATCCTCCGGGACAGGGGGCTACACACTGAAGCTTTCTTT
clone_size: NA
j_call: TRBJ1-1
d_call: TRBD1
v_call: TRBV18

cdr3_aa: CAISEHGQGGQPQHF
cdr3_nt: TGTGCCATCAGTGAGCACGGACAGGGGGGACAGCCCCAGCATTTT
clone_size: NA
j_call: TRBJ1-5
d_call: TRBD1
v_call: TRBV10-3

cdr3_aa: CASSPTGQRNTEAFF
cdr3_nt: TGTGCCAGCTCACCAACGGGACAAAGGAACACTGAAGCTTTCTTT
clone_size: NA
j_call: TRBJ1-1
d_call: NA
v_call: TRBV18

cdr3_aa: CASSMGHTNSGNTIYF
cdr3_nt: TGTGCCAGTAGTATGGGGCACACCAACTCTGGAAACACCATATATTTT
clone_size: once
j_call: TRBJ1-3
d_call: NA
v_call: TRBV19

cdr3_aa: CASSAGQGNQPQHF
cdr3_nt: TGTGCCAGCAGCGCGGGACAGGGCAATCAGCCCCAGCATTTT
clone_size: NA
j_call: TRBJ1-5
d_call: TRBD1
v_call: TRBV2

cdr3_aa: CSAIRGAAFF
cdr3_nt: TGCAGTGCCATCCGGGGTGCCGCTTTCTTT
clone_size: NA
j_call: TRBJ1-1
d_call: NA
v_call: TRBV20-1

cdr3_aa: CASSRGQGALSDTIYF
cdr3_nt: TGTGCCAGCAGCCGAGGACAGGGCGCCTTGTCGGACACCATATATTTT
clone_size: NA
j_call: TRBJ1-3
d_call: TRBD1
v_call: TRBV3-1/TRBV3-2

cdr3_aa: CASTTRQKGNQPQHF
cdr3_nt: TGTGCCAGCACCACTCGACAGAAGGGCAATCAGCCCCAGCATTTT
clone_size: NA
j_call: TRBJ1-5
d_call: NA
v_call: TRBV5-6

cdr3_aa: CASSLGQGAARRRVEQFF
cdr3_nt: TGTGCCAGCAGCTTGGGACAGGGGGCGGCTAGGCGGCGTGTGGAGCAGTTCTTC
clone_size: NA
j_call: TRBJ2-1
d_call: TRBD1
v_call: TRBV11-3

cdr3_aa: CAISVEMWGVTEAFF
cdr3_nt: TGTGCCATCAGTGTTGAGATGTGGGGCGTCACTGAAGCTTTCTTT
clone_size: NA
j_call: TRBJ1-1
d_call: NA
v_call: TRBV10-3

cdr3_aa: CASSATAANQPQHF
cdr3_nt: TGTGCCAGCAGTGCGACAGCTGCCAATCAGCCCCAGCATTTT
clone_size: NA
j_call: TRBJ1-5
d_call: NA
v_call: TRBV6-1

cdr3_aa: CSVEAPGGGEQFF
cdr3_nt: TGCAGCGTTGAAGCTCCAGGGGGCGGTGAGCAGTTCTTC
clone_size: NA
j_call: TRBJ2-1
d_call: TRBD1
v_call: TRBV29-1

cdr3_aa: CASSQDLAGQGAWEKLFF
cdr3_nt: TGCGCCAGCAGCCAAGATCTTGCGGGACAGGGGGCCTGGGAAAAACTGTTTTTT
clone_size: NA
j_call: TRBJ1-4
d_call: TRBD1
v_call: TRBV4-3

cdr3_aa: CASSPRVPLSSGNTIYF
cdr3_nt: TGTGCCAGCTCACCACGAGTCCCCCTAAGCTCTGGAAACACCATATATTTT
clone_size: NA
j_call: TRBJ1-3
d_call: NA
v_call: TRBV18

cdr3_aa: CASSQVVEFAGKLFF
cdr3_nt: TGTGCCAGCAGCCAAGTTGTGGAGTTCGCTGGAAAACTGTTTTTT
clone_size: NA
j_call: TRBJ1-4
d_call: NA
v_call: TRBV4-2

cdr3_aa: CASIPFRGDTEAFF
cdr3_nt: TGTGCCAGCATTCCCTTCCGGGGGGACACTGAAGCTTTCTTT
clone_size: NA
j_call: TRBJ1-1
d_call: NA
v_call: TRBV14

cdr3_aa: CASSKEAAGSYEQYF
cdr3_nt: TGTGCCAGCAGTAAGGAGGCTGCGGGATCCTACGAGCAGTACTTC
clone_size: NA
j_call: TRBJ2-7
d_call: NA
v_call: TRBV6-5

cdr3_aa: CASSYMEILGLETQYF
cdr3_nt: TGTGCCAGCAGTTACATGGAGATTCTCGGTCTGGAGACCCAGTACTTC
clone_size: NA
j_call: TRBJ2-5
d_call: NA
v_call: TRBV6-2/TRBV6-3

cdr3_aa: CASSLVTGEAFF
cdr3_nt: TGTGCCAGCAGCTTGGTGACGGGGGAAGCTTTCTTT
clone_size: NA
j_call: TRBJ1-1
d_call: NA
v_call: TRBV12-3/TRBV12-4

cdr3_aa: CASSQLLAGADTQYF
cdr3_nt: TGCGCCAGCAGCCAACTCCTAGCGGGAGCAGATACGCAGTATTTT
clone_size: NA
j_call: TRBJ2-3
d_call: TRBD2
v_call: TRBV4-1

cdr3_aa: CASSPRDTLSGANVLTF
cdr3_nt: TGTGCCAGCAGCCCCCGGGACACCCTCTCTGGGGCCAACGTCCTGACTTTC
clone_size: few
j_call: TRBJ2-6
d_call: NA
v_call: TRBV3-1/TRBV3-2

cdr3_aa: CASSLRADRRYTEAFF
cdr3_nt: TGTGCCAGCAGCTTGAGGGCGGACAGGCGATACACTGAAGCTTTCTTT
clone_size: NA
j_call: TRBJ1-1
d_call: TRBD1
v_call: TRBV5-4

cdr3_aa: CASSLDGVGSYNEQFF
cdr3_nt: TGCGCCAGCAGCTTGGACGGAGTAGGATCCTACAATGAGCAGTTCTTC
clone_size: NA
j_call: TRBJ2-1
d_call: NA
v_call: TRBV5-1

cdr3_aa: CASSQGGLAGGNYYNEQFF
cdr3_nt: TGCGCCAGCAGCCAGGGGGGACTAGCGGGAGGGAACTACTACAATGAGCAGTTCTTC
clone_size: NA
j_call: TRBJ2-1
d_call: TRBD2
v_call: TRBV4-1

cdr3_aa: CASSPPMTGSYEQYF
cdr3_nt: TGTGCCAGCTCACCCCCGATGACAGGGAGTTACGAGCAGTACTTC
clone_size: NA
j_call: TRBJ2-7
d_call: TRBD1
v_call: TRBV18

cdr3_aa: CASSRQGLNTEAFF
cdr3_nt: TGTGCCAGTAGTCGACAGGGACTGAACACTGAAGCTTTCTTT
clone_size: NA
j_call: TRBJ1-1
d_call: TRBD1
v_call: TRBV19

cdr3_aa: CASKAGFSSSYNSPLHF
cdr3_nt: TGTGCCAGCAAGGCGGGGTTCTCGAGCTCCTATAATTCACCCCTCCACTTT
clone_size: many
j_call: TRBJ1-6
d_call: NA
v_call: TRBV27

cdr3_aa: CASSLTGGLGEQYF
cdr3_nt: TGTGCCAGCAGTTTAACGGGGGGCCTTGGGGAGCAGTACTTC
clone_size: NA
j_call: TRBJ2-7
d_call: NA
v_call: TRBV27

cdr3_aa: CASSQEQDSSYEQYF
cdr3_nt: TGCGCCAGCAGCCAAGAACAGGACAGCTCCTACGAGCAGTACTTC
clone_size: NA
j_call: TRBJ2-7
d_call: NA
v_call: TRBV4-3

cdr3_aa: CATSDRLADYNEQFF
cdr3_nt: TGTGCCACCAGTGATAGACTAGCGGACTACAATGAGCAGTTCTTC
clone_size: NA
j_call: TRBJ2-1
d_call: TRBD2
v_call: TRBV24-1

cdr3_aa: CASSSQGSRTEAFF
cdr3_nt: TGTGCCAGCAGCTCGCAGGGGAGTCGGACTGAAGCTTTCTTT
clone_size: NA
j_call: TRBJ1-1
d_call: NA
v_call: TRBV7-9

cdr3_aa: CASSEPGQGSEKLFF
cdr3_nt: TGCGCCAGCAGTGAGCCGGGACAGGGGAGTGAAAAACTGTTTTTT
clone_size: NA
j_call: TRBJ1-4
d_call: TRBD1
v_call: TRBV10-2

cdr3_aa: CASSEQLNTEAFF
cdr3_nt: TGTGCCAGCAGTGAACAATTGAACACTGAAGCTTTCTTT
clone_size: NA
j_call: TRBJ1-1
d_call: NA
v_call: TRBV6-1

cdr3_aa: CASSDLQGGYTF
cdr3_nt: TGTGCCAGCAGCGACTTACAGGGTGGCTACACCTTC
clone_size: NA
j_call: TRBJ1-2
d_call: NA
v_call: TRBV6-5

cdr3_aa: CASSGGRQPQHF
cdr3_nt: TGTGCCAGTAGTGGAGGGAGGCAGCCCCAGCATTTT
clone_size: NA
j_call: TRBJ1-5
d_call: NA
v_call: TRBV19

cdr3_aa: CASSTISGLADNEQFF
cdr3_nt: TGTGCCAGCAGTACGATCTCGGGACTAGCGGACAATGAGCAGTTCTTC
clone_size: NA
j_call: TRBJ2-1
d_call: TRBD2
v_call: TRBV11-3

cdr3_aa: CASSKRDRGYTEAFF
cdr3_nt: TGTGCCAGCAGCAAACGGGACAGGGGGTACACTGAAGCTTTCTTT
clone_size: NA
j_call: TRBJ1-1
d_call: TRBD1
v_call: TRBV5-4

cdr3_aa: CASTGSSGTRGEQYF
cdr3_nt: TGTGCCAGCACCGGCAGCTCCGGGACTAGGGGCGAGCAGTACTTC
clone_size: NA
j_call: TRBJ2-7
d_call: TRBD2
v_call: TRBV2

cdr3_aa: CASSQGASGFTDTQYF
cdr3_nt: TGTGCCAGCAGCCAAGGAGCTAGCGGATTTACAGATACGCAGTATTTT
clone_size: NA
j_call: TRBJ2-3
d_call: TRBD2
v_call: TRBV4-2

cdr3_aa: CASSTRQGVSSYNEQFF
cdr3_nt: TGTGCCAGTAGTACCCGACAGGGTGTAAGCTCCTACAATGAGCAGTTCTTC
clone_size: NA
j_call: TRBJ2-1
d_call: TRBD1
v_call: TRBV19